Below, one T cell receptor (beta chain) is given with its context. Profiling relied on immunoSEQ multiplex PCR, and the TCRdb table lists in-frame clones only, not all of them. The sample includes 60,000 to 85,000 clones, around 96% of them seen just once. The entry originates in a study of cytomegalovirus exposure and HLA in healthy donors. The V and J ends lost 2 bases and 2 bases respectively, with 10 bases between them. Germline values: CDR1 SNHLY, CDR2 FYNNEI. The CDR3 extends over 14 amino acids. The receptor was isolated from a woman under 30 in good health and CMV-seropositive. Specimen: PBMCs. The chain has TRBV2 and TRBJ2-7; D gene uncertain. The CDR3: CASSEIILAYEQYF. DNA for the CDR3: TGTGCCAGCAGTGAAATTATACTTGCCTACGAGCAGTACTTC.